Listed here is a single T cell receptor beta chain. The antigen remains undetermined. These data are taken from a study of cytomegalovirus exposure and HLA in healthy donors. Study-level points and caveats: In an earlier analysis, about 87% or about 30%: the productive usage of most TCR beta V segments. Using the classifier, cytomegalovirus status was reportedly diagnosed with high specificity and sensitivity.

The length of the CDR3 is 13 residues. Germline V gene sequence: CDR1 SGHNT, CDR2 YYREEE (reference sequence). V trimming: 5 bases; J trimming: 6 bases; junction bases outside the gene matches: 5. With 60 Vbeta and 13 Jbeta primers, the PCR was carried out. Generated by immunoSEQ multiplex PCR, the TCRdb table keeps only in-frame clones and is missing some. In the table there are about 140,000 clones, about 80% of which are singletons. V gene TRBV5-4 combines with J gene TRBJ2-3, with TRBD1 identical over 8 bases. The sample taken for sequencing was PBMCs. The receptor was isolated from a young man in good health and CMV-seropositive. The CDR3 bases are TGTGCCAGCAGGATTGGACAGGGCGATACGCAGTATTTT. Its translation: CASRIGQGDTQYF.